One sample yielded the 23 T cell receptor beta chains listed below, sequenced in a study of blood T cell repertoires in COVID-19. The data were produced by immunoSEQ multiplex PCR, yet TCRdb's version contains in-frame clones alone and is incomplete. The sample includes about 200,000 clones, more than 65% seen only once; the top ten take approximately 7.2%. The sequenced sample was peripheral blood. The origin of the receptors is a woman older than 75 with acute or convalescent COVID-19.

The CDR3 sequence is CASSQDQTEGSTDTQYF. In DNA form, the CDR3 reads TGTGCCAGCAGCCAAGATCAGACCGAGGGTAGCACAGATACGCAGTATTTT. The chain links TRBV4-2 to TRBJ2-3; D possibly corresponds to TRBD2 (5 bases). V was cut by 0 bases and J by 0 bases, with 13 bases left in between. The CDR3 length is 17 residues. The germline gives CDR1 LGHNA, CDR2 YNFKEQ.

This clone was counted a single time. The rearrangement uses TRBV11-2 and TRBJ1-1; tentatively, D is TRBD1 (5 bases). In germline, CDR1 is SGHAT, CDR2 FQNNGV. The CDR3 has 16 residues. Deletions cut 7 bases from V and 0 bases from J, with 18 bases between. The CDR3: CASKDRDRSLNTEAFF. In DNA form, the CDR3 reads TGTGCCAGCAAGGATAGAGACAGAAGCCTGAACACTGAAGCTTTCTTT.

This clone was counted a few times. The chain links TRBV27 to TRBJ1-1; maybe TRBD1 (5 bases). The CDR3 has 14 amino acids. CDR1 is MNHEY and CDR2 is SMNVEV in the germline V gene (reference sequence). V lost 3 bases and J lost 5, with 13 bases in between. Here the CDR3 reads CASSLRGVETEAFF. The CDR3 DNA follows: TGTGCCAGCAGTTTGCGGGGGGTAGAGACTGAAGCTTTCTTT.

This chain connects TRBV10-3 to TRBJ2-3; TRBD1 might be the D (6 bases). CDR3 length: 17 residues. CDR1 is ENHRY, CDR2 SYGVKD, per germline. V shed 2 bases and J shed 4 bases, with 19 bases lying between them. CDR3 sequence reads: CAISELDGTTTSDTQYF. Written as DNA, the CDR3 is TGTGCCATCAGTGAGCTTGATGGGACAACAACTTCAGATACGCAGTATTTT.

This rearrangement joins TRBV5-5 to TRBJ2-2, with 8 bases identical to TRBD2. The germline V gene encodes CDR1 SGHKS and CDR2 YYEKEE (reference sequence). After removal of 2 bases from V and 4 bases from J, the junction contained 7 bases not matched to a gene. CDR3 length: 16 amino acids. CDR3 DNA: TGTGCCAGCAGCTTAAGCGGGGGTATCGTCACCGGGGAGCTGTTTTTT. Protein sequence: CASSLSGGIVTGELFF.

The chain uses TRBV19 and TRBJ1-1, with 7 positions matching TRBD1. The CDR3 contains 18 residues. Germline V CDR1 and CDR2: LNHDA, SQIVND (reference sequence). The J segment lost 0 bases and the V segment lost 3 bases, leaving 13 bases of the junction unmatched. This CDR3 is CASSIVVPGQLMNTEAFF. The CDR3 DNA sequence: TGTGCCAGTAGTATCGTAGTCCCGGGACAGCTCATGAACACTGAAGCTTTCTTT.

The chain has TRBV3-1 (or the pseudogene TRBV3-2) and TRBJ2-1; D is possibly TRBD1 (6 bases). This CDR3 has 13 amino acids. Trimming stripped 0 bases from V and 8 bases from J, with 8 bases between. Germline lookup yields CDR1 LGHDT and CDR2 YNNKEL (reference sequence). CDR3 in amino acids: CASSQDPGDEQFF. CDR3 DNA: TGTGCCAGCAGCCAAGACCCAGGGGATGAGCAGTTCTTC.

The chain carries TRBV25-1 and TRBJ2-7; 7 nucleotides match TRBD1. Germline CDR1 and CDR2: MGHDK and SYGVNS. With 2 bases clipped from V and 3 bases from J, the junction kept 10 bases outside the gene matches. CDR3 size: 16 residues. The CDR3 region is CASSERFGAGGYEQYF. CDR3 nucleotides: TGTGCCAGCAGTGAAAGGTTCGGGGCAGGGGGCTACGAGCAGTACTTC.

The CDR3 DNA reads TGTGCCAGCAGCTTAGGAAGGAAGGGGATAAGGGGTTCACCCCTCCACTTT. Its protein is CASSLGRKGIRGSPLHF. The rearrangement uses TRBV11-2 and TRBJ1-6, with D possibly being TRBD1 (5 bases). Between the trimmed V and J ends, which lost 1 base and 9 bases, there was a span of 19 bases. The CDR3 extends over 17 amino acids. From germline, CDR1 is SGHAT and CDR2 FQNNGV.

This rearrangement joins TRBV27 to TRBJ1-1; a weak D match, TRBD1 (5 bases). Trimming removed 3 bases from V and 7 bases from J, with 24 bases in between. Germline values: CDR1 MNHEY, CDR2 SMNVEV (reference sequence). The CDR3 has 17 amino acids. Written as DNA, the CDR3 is TGTGCCAGCAGTTTGCTGGGGCGCAAAACGGCTCGGAGTGAAGCTTTCTTT. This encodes CASSLLGRKTARSEAFF.

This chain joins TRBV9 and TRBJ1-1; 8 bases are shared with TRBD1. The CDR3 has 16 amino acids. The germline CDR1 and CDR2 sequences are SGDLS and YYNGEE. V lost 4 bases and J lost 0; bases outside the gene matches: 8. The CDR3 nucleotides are TGTGCCAGCAGCCTCGGACAGGGTAGAGTGAACACTGAAGCTTTCTTT. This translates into CASSLGQGRVNTEAFF.

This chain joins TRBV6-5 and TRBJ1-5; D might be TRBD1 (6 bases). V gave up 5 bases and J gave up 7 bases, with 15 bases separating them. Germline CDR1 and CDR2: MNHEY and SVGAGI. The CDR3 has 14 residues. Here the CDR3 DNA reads TGTGCCAGCAGTATAACAGGGTCTGGGCAGCCCCAGCATTTT. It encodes CASSITGSGQPQHF.

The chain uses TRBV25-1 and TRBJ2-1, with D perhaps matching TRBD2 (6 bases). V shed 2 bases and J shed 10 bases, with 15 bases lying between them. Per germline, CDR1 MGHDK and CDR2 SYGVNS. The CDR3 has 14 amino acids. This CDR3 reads CASSEEKVAAEQFF. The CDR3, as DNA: TGTGCCAGCAGTGAAGAAAAGGTAGCGGCAGAGCAGTTCTTC.

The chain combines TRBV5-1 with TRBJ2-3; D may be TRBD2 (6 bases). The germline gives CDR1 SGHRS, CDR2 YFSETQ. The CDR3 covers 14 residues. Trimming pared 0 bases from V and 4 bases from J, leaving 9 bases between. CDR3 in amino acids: CASSLVSGPDTQYF. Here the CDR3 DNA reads TGCGCCAGCAGCTTGGTTAGCGGCCCAGATACGCAGTATTTT.

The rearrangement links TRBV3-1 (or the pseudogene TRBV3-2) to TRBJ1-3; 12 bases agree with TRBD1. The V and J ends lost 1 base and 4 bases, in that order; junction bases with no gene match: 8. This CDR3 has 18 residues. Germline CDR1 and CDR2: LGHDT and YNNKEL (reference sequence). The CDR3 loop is CASSQAGTGGSRGNTIYF. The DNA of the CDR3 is TGTGCCAGCAGCCAAGCAGGGACAGGGGGCTCAAGGGGAAACACCATATATTTT.

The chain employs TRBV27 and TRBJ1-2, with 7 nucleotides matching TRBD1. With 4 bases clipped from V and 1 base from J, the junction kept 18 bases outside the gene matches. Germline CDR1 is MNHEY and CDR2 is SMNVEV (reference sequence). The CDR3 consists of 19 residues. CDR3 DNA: TGTGCCAGCAGTTCATATCCCCCTTACCGACAGGGAGTTAACTATGGCTACACCTTC. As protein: CASSSYPPYRQGVNYGYTF.

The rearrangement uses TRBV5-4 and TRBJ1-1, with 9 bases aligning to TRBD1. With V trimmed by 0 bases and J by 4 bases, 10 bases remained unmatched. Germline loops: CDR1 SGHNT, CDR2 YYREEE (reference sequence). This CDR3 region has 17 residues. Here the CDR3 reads CASSLAPKRDRATEAFF. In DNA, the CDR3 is TGTGCCAGCAGCTTGGCCCCGAAGCGGGACAGGGCCACTGAAGCTTTCTTT.

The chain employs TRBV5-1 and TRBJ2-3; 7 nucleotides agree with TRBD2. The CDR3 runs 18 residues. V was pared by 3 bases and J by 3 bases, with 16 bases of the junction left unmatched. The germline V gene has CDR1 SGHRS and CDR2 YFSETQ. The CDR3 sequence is CASSSRRGPGLTTDTQYF. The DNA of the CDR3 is TGCGCCAGCAGCTCCCGAAGGGGACCGGGACTAACGACAGATACGCAGTATTTT. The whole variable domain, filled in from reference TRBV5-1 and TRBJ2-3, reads KAGVTQTPRYLIKTRGQQVTLSCSPISGHRSVSWYQQTPGQGLQFLFEYFSETQRNKGNFPGRFSGRQFSNSRSEMNVSTLELGDSALYLCASSSRRGPGLTTDTQYFGPGTRLTVL.

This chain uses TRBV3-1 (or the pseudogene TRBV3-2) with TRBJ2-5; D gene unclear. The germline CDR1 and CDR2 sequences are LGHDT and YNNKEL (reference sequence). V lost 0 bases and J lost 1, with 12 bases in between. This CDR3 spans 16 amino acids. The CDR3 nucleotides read TGTGCCAGCAGCCAAGATGCGAGCCTTCGCCAAGAGACCCAGTACTTC. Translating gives CASSQDASLRQETQYF.

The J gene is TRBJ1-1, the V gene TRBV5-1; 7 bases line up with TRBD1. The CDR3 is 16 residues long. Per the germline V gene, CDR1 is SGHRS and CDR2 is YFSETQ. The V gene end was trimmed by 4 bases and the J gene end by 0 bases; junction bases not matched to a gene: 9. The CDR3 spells CASSAIGQAMNTEAFF. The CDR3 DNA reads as TGCGCCAGCAGCGCTATTGGACAGGCGATGAACACTGAAGCTTTCTTT.

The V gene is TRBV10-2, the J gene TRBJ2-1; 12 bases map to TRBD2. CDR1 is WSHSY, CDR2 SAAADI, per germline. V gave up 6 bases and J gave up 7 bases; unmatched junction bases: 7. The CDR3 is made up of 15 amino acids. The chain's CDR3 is CASRRTSGARNEQFF. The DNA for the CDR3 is TGCGCCAGCAGAAGGACTAGCGGGGCCCGGAATGAGCAGTTCTTC.

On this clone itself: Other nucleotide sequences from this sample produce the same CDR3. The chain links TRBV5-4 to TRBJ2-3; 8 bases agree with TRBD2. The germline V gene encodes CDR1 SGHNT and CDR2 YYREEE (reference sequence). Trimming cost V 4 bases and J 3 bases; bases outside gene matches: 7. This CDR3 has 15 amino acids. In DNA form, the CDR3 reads TGTGCCAGCAGCCCCGGTACTAGCGGTACAGATACGCAGTATTTT. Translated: CASSPGTSGTDTQYF.

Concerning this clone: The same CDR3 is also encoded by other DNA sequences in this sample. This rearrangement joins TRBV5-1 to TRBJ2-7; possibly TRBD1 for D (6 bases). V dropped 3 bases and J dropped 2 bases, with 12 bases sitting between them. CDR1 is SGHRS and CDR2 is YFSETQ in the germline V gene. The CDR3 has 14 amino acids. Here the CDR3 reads CASSSSGDPYEQYF. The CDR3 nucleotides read TGCGCCAGCAGCTCGTCAGGGGACCCCTACGAGCAGTACTTC.